These 17 T cell receptor beta chains came from one sample sequenced in a study of spatial heterogeneity in lung cancer. Stated time point: blood at routine non-recurrence follow-up after resection. Each CDR3 protein gets one entry after TCRdb re-called the 5' RACE reads with MiXCR. The data hold about 36,000 distinct CDR3 sequences, with approximately 8% observed a single time. Specimen: PBMCs, collected at follow-up. These TCRs come from a male donor with early-stage non-small cell lung cancer.

This clonotype was observed many times. The genes are TRBV7-9 and TRBJ1-3; no definite D call. CDR1 and CDR2 from the germline V gene are SEHNR and FQNEAQ (reference sequence). The V end lost 5 bases, the J end lost 0 bases, and 11 bases lay between the germline ends. The CDR3 length is 15 residues. The CDR3 loop reads CASSPLSISGNTIYF. The CDR3 nucleotides read TGTGCCAGCAGCCCCCTGTCTATCTCTGGAAACACCATATATTTT.

The table lists this clonotype with many counts. The J gene is TRBJ2-2, the V gene TRBV6-1; D not resolved. This CDR3 has 14 amino acids. Germline V gene data show CDR1 as MNHNS and CDR2 as SASEGT. V lost 4 bases to trimming and J lost 6 bases, with 12 bases between them. The CDR3 here is CASSAEPRAGELFF. The CDR3 DNA reads as TGTGCCAGCAGTGCCGAGCCAAGGGCCGGGGAGCTGTTTTTT.

Ten or more counts support this clonotype. Mismatch with germline at one junction end may stem from a read error. The chain is built from TRBV7-7 and TRBJ2-5, with D uncertain. Germline values: CDR1 SSHAT, CDR2 FNYEAQ (reference sequence). The CDR3 runs 17 residues. The CDR3 nucleotides are TGTGCTAGCAGCTTAGAACCGGGCTCCGGGTTCCAAGAGACCCAGTACTTC. As protein: CASSLEPGSGFQETQYF.

Many counts were recorded for this clonotype. This rearrangement joins TRBV12-3 or TRBV12-4 to TRBJ2-1; D call uncertain. The V and J ends lost 6 bases and 10 bases respectively, with 10 bases between them. The CDR3 is 11 amino acids. In DNA form, the CDR3 reads TGTGCCAGCAGCCTCTCTTACGAGCAGTTCTTC. Its protein product is CASSLSYEQFF.

This clonotype appeared many times. CDR3 amino acids: CAWSVGYGYTF. CDR3 nucleotide sequence: TGTGCCTGGAGTGTGGGATATGGCTACACCTTC. The V gene is TRBV30, the J gene TRBJ1-2; D remains ambiguous. V was clipped by 0 bases and J by 5 bases, with 4 bases between them. The CDR3 runs 11 residues. Germline CDR1 is GTSNPN and CDR2 is SVGIG (reference sequence).

This clonotype has a count of ten or more. CDR3 DNA: TGTGCCAGCAGTGACCAGACGACAGGGGAGGAAAAACTGTTTTTT. It specifies CASSDQTTGEEKLFF. The rearrangement links TRBV25-1 to TRBJ1-4; 8 bases are shared with TRBD1. Trimming removed 3 bases from V and 8 bases from J; junction bases left unmatched: 8. CDR3 length equals 15 residues. The V gene's germline CDR1 is MGHDK and CDR2 SYGVNS.

This clonotype was seen ten or more times. The rearrangement links TRBV12-3 or TRBV12-4 to TRBJ2-7; D not certain. The CDR3 runs to 14 residues. V lost 3 bases and J 0 bases, leaving 9 bases between the germline ends. The CDR3 nucleotides read TGTGCCAGCAGTTTCCTGAGCCCCTCCTACGAGCAGTACTTC. Translated: CASSFLSPSYEQYF.

This clonotype appeared many times. The V gene is TRBV10-3, the J gene TRBJ2-5, with TRBD2 matching 10 bases. The ends lost 10 bases at V and 2 bases at J; junction bases unmatched: 4. Germline V CDR1 and CDR2: ENHRY, SYGVKD. This CDR3 is 13 amino acids long. The CDR3 nucleotides are TGTGCCACACAGCGGGGGGGTCAAGAGACCCAGTACTTC. This translates into CATQRGGQETQYF.

This clonotype appeared many times. V is TRBV2 and J is TRBJ1-2, with D maybe TRBD1 (5 bases). The CDR3 length is 12 residues. Looked up from germline, CDR1 is SNHLY and CDR2 is FYNNEI. Trimming stripped 3 bases from V and 3 bases from J, with 5 bases between. CDR3 protein: CASSEGDYGYTF. CDR3 sequence (DNA): TGTGCCAGCAGTGAGGGGGACTATGGCTACACCTTC.

In its sample, this clonotype was seen many times. The chain carries TRBV20-1 and TRBJ2-3; D possibly uses TRBD1 or TRBD2 (5 bases each). Germline V CDR1 and CDR2: DFQATT, SNEGSKA (reference sequence). The CDR3 consists of 13 residues. Trimming took 5 bases from V and 2 from J, leaving 11 bases between them. This CDR3 is CSALTGTTDTQYF. CDR3 bases: TGCAGTGCTTTGACCGGGACCACAGATACGCAGTATTTT.

This clonotype was counted at least ten times. The chain carries TRBV11-1 and TRBJ2-1; D gene ambiguous. The CDR3 has 16 amino acids. Between the trimmed V and J ends, which lost 2 bases and 5 bases, there was a span of 16 bases. The germline V gene has CDR1 SGHAT and CDR2 FQDESV (reference sequence). In nucleotides, the CDR3 is TGTGCCAGCAGCTTAACCCGAATGGTTTCCCACAATGAGCAGTTCTTC. Encoded protein: CASSLTRMVSHNEQFF. The full variable domain, completed using reference TRBV11-1 and TRBJ2-1, is EAEVAQSPRYKITEKSQAVAFWCDPISGHATLYWYRQILGQGPELLVQFQDESVVDDSQLPKDRFSAERLKGVDSTLKIQPAELGDSAMYLCASSLTRMVSHNEQFFGPGTRLTVL.

Many counts were recorded for this clonotype. This rearrangement joins TRBV24-1 to TRBJ2-3; D might be TRBD1 (6 bases). The CDR3 is 14 residues long. CDR1 and CDR2 from the germline V gene are KGHDR and SFDVKD. Trimming removed 3 bases from V and 1 base from J, with 7 bases in between. The chain's CDR3 is CATSDEGGTDTQYF. DNA for the CDR3: TGTGCCACCAGTGATGAGGGGGGCACAGATACGCAGTATTTT.

This clonotype showed up many times. The chain links TRBV29-1 to TRBJ2-1; possible D gene TRBD1, 5 bases. The CDR3 runs to 12 residues. Trimming pared 8 bases from V and 5 bases from J, leaving 13 bases between. Looked up from germline, CDR1 is SQVTM and CDR2 is ANQGSEA. The CDR3 DNA reads as TGCAGCCAGCAGGGATTCAACAATGAGCAGTTCTTC. Translating it yields CSQQGFNNEQFF.

This clonotype showed up many times. The chain carries TRBV29-1 and TRBJ2-3; D ambiguous. V was pared by 7 bases and J by 0 bases, with 17 bases between. CDR1 is SQVTM and CDR2 is ANQGSEA in the germline V gene. The CDR3 consists of 15 residues. CDR3 in amino acids: CSARSEAASTDTQYF. The CDR3 nucleotides are TGCAGCGCTCGATCCGAGGCCGCTAGCACAGATACGCAGTATTTT.

This clonotype was found many times. This chain connects TRBV5-1 to TRBJ1-2, with 9 bases fitting TRBD1. The V gene's germline CDR1 is SGHRS and CDR2 YFSETQ. J was trimmed by 1 base and V by 3 bases; bases with no gene match: 4. The CDR3 length is 15 residues. CDR3 loop: CASSWTDRGNYGYTF. The CDR3 nucleotides read TGCGCCAGCAGCTGGACGGACAGGGGTAACTATGGCTACACCTTC.

The V and J genes are TRBV5-1 and TRBJ2-7; possible D gene TRBD2, 6 bases. Looked up from germline, CDR1 is SGHRS and CDR2 is YFSETQ. This CDR3 contains 14 residues. Trimming took off 0 bases at V and 0 bases at J, with 7 bases between the two ends. CDR3 nucleotides: TGCGCCAGCAGCTTGGCGGGGGACTCCTACGAGCAGTACTTC. This gives the protein CASSLAGDSYEQYF.

The rearrangement joins TRBV4-2 to TRBJ2-7; a weak D match, TRBD2 (6 bases). The germline gives CDR1 LGHNA, CDR2 YNFKEQ. V was cut by 0 bases and J by 6 bases, with 9 bases left in between. This CDR3 comprises 13 residues. The CDR3 nucleotides are TGTGCCAGCAGCCAAGATCCCGGGGGCGAGCAGTACTTC. It yields the protein CASSQDPGGEQYF.